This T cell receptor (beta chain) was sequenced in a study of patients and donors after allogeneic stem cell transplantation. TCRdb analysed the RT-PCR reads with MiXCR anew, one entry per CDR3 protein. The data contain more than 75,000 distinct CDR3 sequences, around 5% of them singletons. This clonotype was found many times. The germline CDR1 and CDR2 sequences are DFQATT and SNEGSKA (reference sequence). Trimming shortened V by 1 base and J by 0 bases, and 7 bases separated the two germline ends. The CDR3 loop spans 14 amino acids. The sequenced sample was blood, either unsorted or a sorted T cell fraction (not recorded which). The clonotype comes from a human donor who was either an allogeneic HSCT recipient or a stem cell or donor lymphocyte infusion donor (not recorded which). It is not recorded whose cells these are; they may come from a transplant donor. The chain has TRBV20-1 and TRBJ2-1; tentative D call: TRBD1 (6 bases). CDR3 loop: CSARGGRSYNEQFF. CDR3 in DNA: TGCAGTGCTAGAGGGGGGCGCTCCTACAATGAGCAGTTCTTC.